What follows describes a single TCR beta chain. It has no known antigen specificity. Nothing much larger sits one base from this clone, and base qualities are not available. Library prep was done by the immunoSEQ multiplex PCR assay. As stored in TCRdb, this immuneACCESS dataset retains in-frame rearrangements with V and J assigned. A fraction of the clones does not appear; measured against another copy, unresolved V genes explain less than half of the discrepancy, and the remainder lacks a known reason. The sample table holds roughly 700,000 clones, of which over 75% were seen once. The ten largest clones add up to around 0.0099% of the sample. These data belong to a study of shared T cell receptors in the human thymus (dated by TCRdb to about 2021). For the study in its entirety: The study examined how self-reactive, shared T-cell receptor alpha chains are generated in the human thymus.

The junction carries 8 bases between V and J, which are trimmed by 6 bases and 5 bases respectively. CDR1 MNHEY and CDR2 SVGAGI were looked up in the germline V gene. Reading from cysteine to phenylalanine, the CDR3 counts 12 amino acids. Here the CDR3 DNA is all that survives: 36 bases in frame from base 1. This same sample was also taken into another study, of human thymus T cells. The second publication reports: The donors were immunologically healthy infants in Finland who had open corrective cardiac surgery for congenital heart defects. Thymus tissue was collected as surgical resects that were removed during corrective cardiac surgery. V and J gene segment usage appeared biased in both thymic and peripheral blood repertoires. Highly overlapping thymic TCR repertoires among unrelated individuals were reported in the related research. The study described the TCR alpha and beta repertoires in under ten infant thymus samples and four matching peripheral blood samples. Donor ages ranging from about 7 to 250 days were recorded, and five to seven male and a couple of female infants were included in the cohort. Thymocytes were released mechanically from tissue and stored at -70 °C as pellets of about 9-32 million cells. Genomic DNA was extracted from frozen cell pellets with a QIAsymphony instrument. The immunoSEQ multiplex PCR assay was used to amplify the TCRB and TCRAD loci from a standardized amount of quality-controlled genomic DNA. The amplicons covered the V(D)J region and were long enough to include the CDR3 and to identify the V and J genes. Through the commercial immunoSEQ service, the amplicons were sequenced on an Illumina platform. Corrections for primer bias and sequencing errors followed previously described methods, while TCRAD and TCRB definitions were based on the IMGT database. Analysis of the repertoires was done with immunoSEQ Analyzer 3.0 and VDJTools and included basic statistics, V/J segment usage, diversity estimates, rarefaction and pairwise overlap. Diversity was estimated using the Chao1, ChaoE, Efron-Thisted, Shannon and inverse Simpson indices, and was also estimated on datasets down-sampled to the size of the smallest sample. For repertoire overlap, CDR3 nucleotide sequence, V gene and J gene had to match strictly, and clustering was done by Jaccard-based multidimensional scaling. On average, roughly 810,000 unique TCRB clonotypes were obtained from thymus samples, compared with about 84,000 from blood samples.

Here the chain combines TRBV6-5 and TRBJ2-1, with a weak D call of TRBD1 (6 bases match). The sample comprised thymocytes. The receptor was isolated from a boy in the first two years of life with a congenital heart defect. Donor details come from another sample of the same person, matched by shared clones. This receptor carries the CDR3 CASRQGNNEQFF. The nucleotide sequence reads as follows: TGTGCCAGCAGACAGGGAAACAATGAGCAGTTCTTC.